The sequence of this T cell receptor (beta chain) was determined in a study of T cell responses to AZD1222 COVID-19 vaccine. Study conclusions and caveats: Females outnumbered males among donors, who were mostly white British; clonal diversity was possibly underestimated.

Trimming left V 4 bases short and J 7 bases short, with 13 bases between. The CDR3 contains 13 residues. Germline V CDR1 and CDR2: MDHEN, SYDVKM. Sequenced by immunoSEQ multiplex PCR; TCRdb stores in-frame clones only, minus some. The sample lists fewer than 150,000 clones, roughly 88% occurring once. Worth noting for this clone: Its antigen is currently unknown.

The input for sequencing was peripheral blood, taken 28 days after the second AZD1222 dose. The clonotype originates from an adult who received the AZD1222 COVID-19 vaccine. This chain connects TRBV28 to TRBJ1-1, with D possibly TRBD1 on 5 matching bases. CDR3 amino acids: CASSSRRVFEAFF. In DNA, the CDR3 is TGTGCCAGCAGTTCCCGCAGGGTATTTGAAGCTTTCTTT.